A single sample is the source of the 20 T cell receptor beta chains below, sequenced in a study of T cells in Graves' hyperthyroidism and ophthalmopathy. It was RNA transcripts that yielded the amplified TCR beta CDR3 regions. Using the HTBI primer set, a first-round RT-PCR was run on the TCR CDR3. TCRdb called the multiplex PCR reads again in MiXCR, with one record for every CDR3 protein. This sample has fewer than 450,000 distinct CDR3 sequences, with about 14% found just once. The sequenced sample was blood. The source is a man aged 45-65 years with Graves' ophthalmopathy.

A few counts support this clonotype. CDR3 nucleotide sequence: TGTGCCAGCAGCTTATTCGGGGGGGAGTATACCGGGGAGCTGTTTTTT. The encoded protein is CASSLFGGEYTGELFF. The chain links TRBV7-8 to TRBJ2-2; 8 nucleotides match TRBD2. The V gene end was trimmed by 2 bases and the J gene end by 5 bases; junction bases not matched to a gene: 7. This CDR3 contains 16 residues. Germline V gives CDR1 SGHVS, CDR2 FQNEAQ.

The chain employs TRBV30 and TRBJ1-1; D uncertain. Trimming stripped 0 bases from V and 0 bases from J, with 11 bases between. The CDR3 is made up of 15 amino acids. Per germline, CDR1 GTSNPN and CDR2 SVGIG (reference sequence). The CDR3 nucleotides read TGTGCCTGGAGTGTTCGGACCTACATGAACACTGAAGCTTTCTTT. As protein: CAWSVRTYMNTEAFF.

This rearrangement joins TRBV7-3 to TRBJ2-5, with 12 bases that match TRBD2. V gave up 3 bases and J gave up 2 bases; unmatched junction bases: 4. The V gene's germline CDR1 is SGHTA and CDR2 FQGTGA. The CDR3 runs to 16 residues. This CDR3 reads CASSFSSGRAQETQYF. DNA for the CDR3: TGTGCCAGCAGCTTTTCTAGCGGGAGGGCTCAAGAGACCCAGTACTTC.

This clonotype was counted a few times. The chain employs TRBV7-9 and TRBJ2-1, with unresolved D. From germline, CDR1 is SEHNR and CDR2 FQNEAQ (reference sequence). The V end was cut by 5 bases, the J end by 3 bases, with 5 bases between. The CDR3 sequence is 12 residues long. CDR3 in amino acids: CASSQNYNEQFF. The DNA for the CDR3 is TGTGCCAGCAGCCAGAACTACAATGAGCAGTTCTTC.

This clonotype was found many times. This chain joins TRBV24-1 and TRBJ2-1; 7 nucleotides match TRBD1. Germline V gene data show CDR1 as KGHDR and CDR2 as SFDVKD. The V segment lost 4 bases and the J segment 4 bases; nucleotides outside the gene matches: 6. The CDR3 length is 15 residues. CDR3 in DNA: TGTGCCACCAGTGACCCGGGACAGATTTACAATGAGCAGTTCTTC. Encoded protein: CATSDPGQIYNEQFF.

This clonotype appeared many times. The chain carries TRBV11-2 and TRBJ1-5; possible D gene TRBD1, 5 bases. Trimming removed 1 base from V and 7 bases from J, with 8 bases in between. The CDR3 loop spans 13 amino acids. Germline V CDR1 and CDR2: SGHAT, FQNNGV. The CDR3 DNA follows: TGTGCCAGCAGCTTAGGGAGGGGCCAGCCCCAGCATTTT. Translation: CASSLGRGQPQHF.

This clonotype was counted many times. This chain links TRBV29-1 with TRBJ1-2; D might be TRBD1 (6 bases). The CDR3 is 15 residues long. Germline assignment: CDR1 SQVTM and CDR2 ANQGSEA. The ends were cut back, 2 bases at V and 3 bases at J, with 16 bases in the middle. CDR3 DNA: TGCAGCGTTGAACTTATTTCGCCAGGGGACTATGGCTACACCTTC. Translated, it gives CSVELISPGDYGYTF.

This clonotype was observed at least ten times. V usage is TRBV20-1 and J usage is TRBJ2-1; 8 bases map to TRBD2. Trimming cost V 0 bases and J 4 bases; bases outside gene matches: 5. The germline CDR1 and CDR2 sequences are DFQATT and SNEGSKA (reference sequence). The length of the CDR3 is 15 residues. CDR3 sequence: CSARDQREKYNEQFF. For the CDR3, the DNA is TGCAGTGCTAGAGATCAGCGGGAGAAATACAATGAGCAGTTCTTC.

Worth noting for this clonotype: A much larger clone lies a single base off, so this may be a read error. The chain links TRBV30 to TRBJ2-7; D may be TRBD1 (5 bases). This CDR3 is 14 amino acids long. Germline V gives CDR1 GTSNPN, CDR2 SVGIG (reference sequence). V gave up 5 bases and J gave up 6 bases, with 20 bases separating them. This chain's CDR3 is CAWDPHADSCEQYF. CDR3 nucleotide sequence: TGTGCCTGGGACCCTCACGCTGACAGTTGCGAGCAGTACTTC.

This clonotype was counted ten times or more. This chain links TRBV4-1 with TRBJ2-3; 11 bases map to TRBD2. Germline loops: CDR1 MGHRA, CDR2 YSYEKL. Unmatched junction bases numbered 5, after V lost 6 bases and J lost 0 bases. The CDR3 covers 16 residues. CDR3 nucleotide sequence: TGCGCCAGCAGTCGCACTAGCGGGGGTAGCACAGATACGCAGTATTTT. Encoded protein: CASSRTSGGSTDTQYF.

This clonotype was seen more than once but under ten times. The chain has TRBV11-3 and TRBJ2-1; D might be TRBD1 or TRBD2, each matching 5 bases. Germline V gene sequence: CDR1 SGHNT, CDR2 YENEEA. This CDR3 is built from 18 residues. V lost 2 bases to trimming and J lost 4 bases, with 21 bases between them. The DNA of the CDR3 is TGTGCCAGCAGCTTAACGGGACGTGGGGAACCTCCTTACAATGAGCAGTTCTTC. As protein: CASSLTGRGEPPYNEQFF.

This clonotype was observed a few times. The rearrangement joins TRBV19 to TRBJ2-7; D is unresolved. The CDR3 length is 12 residues. V lost 5 bases to trimming and J lost 5 bases, with 10 bases between them. In germline, CDR1 is LNHDA, CDR2 SQIVND (reference sequence). The CDR3 DNA sequence: TGTGCCAGTAGTTTGGACCCAAACGAGCAGTACTTC. Amino acid sequence: CASSLDPNEQYF.

This sequence joins TRBV24-1 and TRBJ2-2; D is ambiguous. Deletions cut 4 bases from V and 1 base from J, with 3 bases between. The CDR3 has 13 amino acids. Germline CDR1 and CDR2: KGHDR and SFDVKD. The CDR3 protein is CATSDQNTGELFF. Here the CDR3 DNA reads TGTGCCACCAGTGACCAGAACACCGGGGAGCTGTTTTTT.

This clonotype was seen many times. The chain employs TRBV12-3 or TRBV12-4 and TRBJ2-5; D remains unclear. This CDR3 spans 13 amino acids. The germline V and J ends were trimmed by 3 bases and 13 bases, with 18 bases remaining between them. The CDR3 protein is CASSFTAADHAYF. CDR3 coding DNA: TGTGCCAGCAGTTTTACAGCCGCTGATCACGCGTACTTC.

This clonotype was seen repeatedly, ten times or more. This chain uses TRBV20-1 with TRBJ2-1, with 10 positions matching TRBD1. The V gene end was trimmed by 7 bases and the J gene end by 7 bases; junction bases not matched to a gene: 4. This CDR3 is built from 12 residues. CDR1 and CDR2 (germline): DFQATT, SNEGSKA (reference sequence). The CDR3: CSGTGGGNEQFF. In nucleotides, the CDR3 is TGCAGTGGGACAGGGGGAGGAAATGAGCAGTTCTTC.

About this clonotype: Just one base apart from a much larger clone, this may be a read error. J is TRBJ2-1 and V is TRBV6-1; 11 bases are a match to TRBD2. CDR1 is MNHNS, CDR2 SASEGT, per germline. This CDR3 has 16 amino acids. The CDR3 DNA follows: TGTGCCAGCAGTATCGGGACTAGCGGATCCTACGATGAGCAGTTCTTC. This sequence encodes CASSIGTSGSYDEQFF.

This chain joins TRBV25-1 and TRBJ2-5; 10 nucleotides align to TRBD1. CDR1 and CDR2 (germline): MGHDK, SYGVNS. This CDR3 contains 13 residues. The V gene end was trimmed by 10 bases and the J gene end by 2 bases; junction bases not matched to a gene: 4. The CDR3 region has the DNA TGTGCCACCTTGGGACAGGGGCAAGAGACCCAGTACTTC. This encodes CATLGQGQETQYF.

This clonotype was counted ten times or more. The gene calls are TRBV6-2 or TRBV6-3 and TRBJ2-3; 13 bases fit TRBD2. CDR1 and CDR2 (germline): MNHEY, SVGEGT. Trimming at V came to 2 bases and at J to 0 bases, leaving 5 bases not matched to a gene. The CDR3 runs to 18 residues. The chain's CDR3 is CASSYGTSGTPSTDTQYF. For the CDR3, the DNA is TGTGCCAGCAGTTACGGGACTAGCGGGACACCTAGCACAGATACGCAGTATTTT.

The sample holds many counts of this clonotype. The chain recombines TRBV29-1 with TRBJ2-3; a weak D match, TRBD2 (7 bases). Germline V gives CDR1 SQVTM, CDR2 ANQGSEA. V dropped 4 bases and J dropped 2 bases, with 28 bases sitting between them. There are 19 residues in the CDR3. CDR3 protein: CSVAQGRGIGRPITDTQYF. The CDR3 bases are TGCAGCGTTGCCCAGGGGAGGGGAATCGGCAGACCCATCACAGATACGCAGTATTTT.

This clonotype occurred a few times. One junction end disagrees with the germline gene, perhaps due to a read error. The chain carries TRBV27 and TRBJ2-1, with TRBD2 identical over 7 bases. The CDR3 totals 15 residues. The germline V gene encodes CDR1 MNHEY and CDR2 SMNVEV (reference sequence). In DNA form, the CDR3 reads TGTGCCAGCAACCGTGAAAGCGGGAACTACAATGAGCAGCTCTTC. Encoded protein: CASNRESGNYNEQLF.